This TCR beta chain emerged from a study of cytomegalovirus exposure and HLA in healthy donors (dated by TCRdb to 2017 to 2019). Broadly, across the study: According to a later analysis, the approximately 120 validation repertoires were produced on the same platform as the 680 or so repertoires of the first cohort. The aim of the study was to test whether cataloging public T cell receptors could identify signatures of past pathogen exposure. Besides the first cohort of hundreds of subjects, a separate validation cohort made up of 95 to 150 different subjects was used. To predict cytomegalovirus infection status, the study brought together high-throughput TCR immunosequencing, statistical association of individual TCRs with disease status, and machine learning.

The germline V gene gives CDR1 as SGHAT and CDR2 as FQNNGV. From V the trimming removes 5 bases and from J it removes 6 bases, while the gene matches leave 15 bases of the junction unaccounted for. Including cysteine and phenylalanine, the CDR3 has 17 amino acids. The DNA shown is the 51-base CDR3, in frame from base 1. Library preparation used the immunoSEQ multiplex PCR assay. For the original study's pipeline: To diagnose cytomegalovirus status from the catalog of TCR beta chain sequences, a statistical classification framework was built. TCRdb mirrors the immuneACCESS table, restricted to in-frame sequences. Some clones are absent from its copies; in checked studies, under half trace to an unresolved V gene, and the reason for the others is unknown. V and J calls plus clone size are reproduced from that table; the DNA served to infer D and trimming. The sample table lists some 150,000 clones, approximately 91% of them with a count of one. Of the sample, approximately 0.7% is held by the ten largest clones.

Donors formed part of the validation cohort, which comprised over a hundred subjects and was distinct from the first cohort of under 850 subjects. On this clone itself: Which antigen it targets is not known. Within one base of it there is no much larger clone, and no base qualities were kept.

What the study reported, not specific to this receptor: A total of about 150 TCR beta chains were listed by the study as associated with cytomegalovirus. A later analysis found that TCRs clustered in the first cohort also tended to co-occur in the 120 validation repertoires, with 90% to 95% of cluster scores above 0. All 130 or so repertoires were used to score co-occurrence in the validation cohort in a later analysis, because that analysis had no HLA typing for the cohort. Across donors, most TCR sequences were observed very rarely, whereas some public TCRs were present in many individuals. According to the authors, the approach could potentially be generalized to other disease states and immunological phenotypes. In both the original and validation cohorts, the classifier was reported to diagnose cytomegalovirus status with high specificity and sensitivity. In vitro tests confirmed that a few of the cytomegalovirus-associated TCR beta chains recognize cytomegalovirus antigens.

What was sequenced was PBMCs. The TCR originated in a man aged 18 to 29 in good health and CMV-seronegative. Recombination linked TRBV11-2 to TRBJ2-3, with 9 bases matching TRBD1. In nucleotide form, the sequence is TGTGCCAGCAGCCCCGGGACAGGGATTCTGTACTTGGATACGCAGTATTTT. Its protein is CASSPGTGILYLDTQYF.